This passage covers 18 T cell receptor beta chains from one sample sequenced in a study of response to subunit inactivated influenza vaccine. In TCRdb, the RT-PCR reads were re-called with MiXCR into one record per CDR3 protein. The table lists 530,000 or so distinct CDR3 sequences, roughly 25% of them singletons. The specimen comprised CD4+ T cells sorted from PBMCs, sampled roughly 5 days after vaccination. The receptors were sampled from a man in his fifties or sixties who received an inactivated influenza vaccine.

In its sample, this clonotype was seen a few times. V and J are TRBV10-3 and TRBJ2-7; TRBD1 agrees at 10 bases. The CDR3 sequence is 15 residues long. The germline V gene has CDR1 ENHRY and CDR2 SYGVKD. With 6 bases clipped from V and 2 bases from J, the junction kept 7 bases outside the gene matches. In nucleotides, the CDR3 is TGTGCCATCAGCAGTGGGGACAGGGGAACCTACGAGCAGTACTTC. Translating gives CAISSGDRGTYEQYF.

In this sample, this clonotype turned up a few times. This sequence joins TRBV7-9 and TRBJ1-1, with D perhaps TRBD1 (6 bases). Germline CDR1 SEHNR, CDR2 FQNEAQ (reference sequence). Trimming took off 6 bases at V and 4 bases at J, with 18 bases between the two ends. This CDR3 has 15 residues. The CDR3 coding sequence is TGTGCCAGCAGAAGTACGAACAGGGAGGGCACTGAAGCTTTCTTT. Translating gives CASRSTNREGTEAFF.

The chain uses TRBV5-1 and TRBJ2-3; D is unclear. The germline CDR1 and CDR2 sequences are SGHRS and YFSETQ. This CDR3 contains 14 residues. V was pared by 0 bases and J by 4 bases, with 9 bases between. For the CDR3, the DNA is TGCGCCAGCAGCTTGGGTCAGTTTGCAGATACGCAGTATTTT. Encoded protein: CASSLGQFADTQYF.

In its sample, this clonotype was seen a few times. This chain connects TRBV10-3 to TRBJ2-7; tentative D call: TRBD1 (6 bases). The germline V gene has CDR1 ENHRY and CDR2 SYGVKD. Trimming left V 6 bases short and J 6 bases short, with 15 bases between. The CDR3 extends over 13 amino acids. CDR3 sequence reads: CAIRTPGASEQYF. DNA of the CDR3: TGTGCCATCAGGACCCCAGGGGCGAGCGAGCAGTACTTC.

V and J are TRBV24-1 and TRBJ2-4; unclear D gene. Germline V gives CDR1 KGHDR, CDR2 SFDVKD. Trimming stripped 4 bases from V and 2 bases from J, with 5 bases between. CDR3 length: 13 amino acids. The CDR3 DNA reads as TGTGCCACCAGTGACTCCCCCAAAAACATTCAGTACTTC. It encodes CATSDSPKNIQYF.

This clonotype was counted a few times. The chain joins TRBV10-3 to TRBJ2-5; TRBD2 is a possible D gene (6 bases). Germline lookup yields CDR1 ENHRY and CDR2 SYGVKD. The CDR3 covers 12 residues. V lost 7 bases, J lost 7 bases, and 13 bases lay in between. CDR3 coding DNA: TGTGCCATCAATTCGGGGCGGGGGACCCAGTACTTC. It yields the protein CAINSGRGTQYF.

The V and J genes are TRBV28 and TRBJ1-6; no clear D gene. The length of the CDR3 is 14 residues. CDR1 and CDR2 from the germline V gene are MDHEN and SYDVKM. V lost 2 bases, J lost 13 bases, and 15 bases lay in between. The CDR3 nucleotides read TGTGCCAGCAGTTTAACGTCAGGCGGTCGGCCCCTCCACTTT. Residues: CASSLTSGGRPLHF.

The rearrangement uses TRBV5-1 and TRBJ2-7; no clear D gene. V was shortened by 7 bases and J by 4 bases, with 12 bases between the two germline ends. Germline CDR1 reads SGHRS; CDR2 reads YFSETQ. The CDR3 is 12 amino acids. For the CDR3, the DNA is TGCGCCAGCGGGAACCTGGGGTACGAGCAGTACTTC. Translating it yields CASGNLGYEQYF.

The rearrangement joins TRBV20-1 to TRBJ2-7; 13 bases fit TRBD2. Germline trimming cut 3 bases from V and 5 bases from J; bases unmatched to any gene: 13. CDR1 is DFQATT and CDR2 is SNEGSKA in the germline V gene (reference sequence). The CDR3 totals 17 residues. Written as DNA, the CDR3 is TGCAGTGCTAGGGAACCGGGACTAGCGGGATCCCACGACGAGCAGTACTTC. Translating it yields CSAREPGLAGSHDEQYF.

The gene calls are TRBV18 and TRBJ2-1; 9 positions match TRBD2. The CDR3 contains 17 residues. Per germline, CDR1 KGHSH and CDR2 LQKENI. Trimming removed 0 bases from V and 5 bases from J; junction bases left unmatched: 8. The CDR3 reads CASSPPFSGGLNNEQFF. In DNA form, the CDR3 reads TGTGCCAGCTCACCACCGTTTAGCGGGGGCCTAAACAATGAGCAGTTCTTC.

This clonotype has just a few counts. The chain is built from TRBV7-9 and TRBJ2-1; D may correspond to TRBD1 or TRBD2 (5 bases each). Germline V gives CDR1 SEHNR, CDR2 FQNEAQ (reference sequence). The V and J ends lost 3 bases and 7 bases respectively, with 19 bases between them. The CDR3 sequence is 16 residues long. This chain's CDR3 is CASSLARGTSRNEQFF. In DNA, the CDR3 is TGTGCCAGCAGCTTGGCACGAGGGACGTCGAGGAATGAGCAGTTCTTC.

The CDR3 sequence is CAISGISTSSYEQYF. The CDR3 region has the DNA TGTGCCATCAGTGGAATCTCTACGAGCTCCTACGAGCAGTACTTC. This chain connects TRBV10-3 to TRBJ2-7; D gene unclear. With 4 bases removed from V and 0 bases from J, the gap between germline ends came to 13 bases. In germline, CDR1 is ENHRY, CDR2 SYGVKD. The CDR3 contains 15 residues.

The genes are TRBV11-2 and TRBJ2-1; 11 bases match TRBD2. V gave up 7 bases and J gave up 10 bases; unmatched junction bases: 6. This CDR3 is 13 amino acids long. In germline, CDR1 is SGHAT, CDR2 FQNNGV. CDR3 in amino acids: CASIGLAGGEQFF. The CDR3 coding sequence is TGTGCCAGCATAGGACTAGCGGGTGGCGAGCAGTTCTTC.

This clonotype was seen a handful of times. This chain connects TRBV28 to TRBJ1-3; D is unclear. CDR3 length equals 14 residues. Trimming left V 10 bases short and J 3 bases short, with 16 bases between. The V gene's germline CDR1 is MDHEN and CDR2 SYDVKM. The CDR3 nucleotides read TGTGCCAAATTTACGGGGTCTTGTGGAAACACCATATATTTT. It is translated as CAKFTGSCGNTIYF.

This clonotype was picked up many times. This chain connects TRBV7-3 to TRBJ2-1; 10 bases map to TRBD2. This CDR3 has 16 residues. With 0 bases clipped from V and 5 bases from J, the junction kept 4 bases outside the gene matches. Germline CDR1 reads SGHTA; CDR2 reads FQGTGA. CDR3 loop: CASSLTLAGSHNEQFF. The CDR3 nucleotides are TGTGCCAGCAGCTTAACACTAGCGGGATCCCACAATGAGCAGTTCTTC.

In this sample, this clonotype turned up a few times. The chain joins TRBV20-1 to TRBJ2-1; D might be TRBD2 (7 bases). V lost 1 base to trimming and J lost 6 bases, with 16 bases between them. The CDR3 consists of 15 residues. Looked up from germline, CDR1 is DFQATT and CDR2 is SNEGSKA (reference sequence). The CDR3 loop reads CSARGGAGEFNEQFF. The DNA of the CDR3 is TGCAGTGCTAGAGGGGGGGCGGGGGAATTCAATGAGCAGTTCTTC.

This clonotype was picked up a small number of times. The rearrangement links TRBV4-3 to TRBJ1-1, with D perhaps matching TRBD1 (6 bases). Deletions cut 4 bases from V and 1 base from J, with 10 bases between. Germline V gives CDR1 LGHNA, CDR2 YSLEER. This CDR3 contains 14 residues. This CDR3 reads CASSRGQPNTEAFF. The CDR3 DNA sequence: TGCGCCAGCAGCCGCGGACAGCCGAACACTGAAGCTTTCTTT.

This clonotype was detected a few times. The rearrangement uses TRBV6-7 and TRBJ1-2, with D maybe TRBD1 (5 bases). TRBV6-7 is reported as an ORF; its role is uncertain. V lost 1 base and J 4 bases, leaving 13 bases between the germline ends. The CDR3 runs 15 residues. CDR3 DNA sequence: TGTGCCAGCAGTTACTTCGGGGCAGGGCCCTATGGCTACACCTTC. Residues: CASSYFGAGPYGYTF.